This TCR beta chain is from a study of shared clonotypes between healthy human individuals. Concerning this clone: The antigen remains unidentified.

Clones were read by immunoSEQ multiplex PCR, and TCRdb kept only the in-frame ones, dropping some. The sample has about 380,000 clones; 90% to 97% are singletons. Germline V gives CDR1 MDHEN, CDR2 SYDVKM. Trimming at V came to 2 bases and at J to 6 bases, leaving 5 bases not matched to a gene. The CDR3 has 15 amino acids. Study-level results: With a few donors compared, 4% to 5% of naive CD4 clonotypes were shared. Investigators expected sequencing depth to affect clonotype sharing among donors.

The specimen sequenced was memory CD8+ T cells sorted from blood. Specified subset: CD45RO+ cells pooled with CCR7-negative TemRA cells. This sequence joins TRBV28 and TRBJ2-4; 9 bases match TRBD1. The receptor was isolated from a man aged 25 to 40 in good health. The CDR3 protein is CASSLETGGSNIQYF. CDR3 in DNA: TGTGCCAGCAGTTTAGAGACAGGGGGGTCAAACATTCAGTACTTC.